The 12 T cell receptor beta chains listed next were all sequenced from one sample in a study of shared clonotypes between healthy human individuals. This table comes from immunoSEQ multiplex PCR, and its TCRdb copy is limited to in-frame clones, with some not included. In the table there are some 2,400,000 clones, 90% to 96% of which are singletons. The sequencing input was naive CD4+ T cells sorted from blood. Subset given: CD45RA+ positively selected. The receptor set was obtained from a man aged 18 to 29 in good health.

The rearrangement uses TRBV9 and TRBJ2-2; D gene uncertain. Germline lookup yields CDR1 SGDLS and CDR2 YYNGEE. Trimming cost V 0 bases and J 2 bases, with 8 bases left between them. The CDR3 is made up of 15 amino acids. The chain's CDR3 is CASSVGVENTGELFF. In DNA form, the CDR3 reads TGTGCCAGCAGCGTAGGAGTGGAAAACACCGGGGAGCTGTTTTTT.

V and J are TRBV10-2 and TRBJ2-5, with 10 nucleotides matching TRBD1. The V gene's germline CDR1 is WSHSY and CDR2 SAAADI. V gave up 6 bases and J gave up 1 base; unmatched junction bases: 2. This CDR3 is 14 amino acids long. The CDR3 spells CASSRQGAQETQYF. The CDR3 DNA sequence: TGCGCCAGCAGCCGACAGGGGGCCCAAGAGACCCAGTACTTC.

The rearrangement uses TRBV30 and TRBJ1-1, with a possible D match to TRBD1 (6 bases). CDR1 is GTSNPN, CDR2 SVGIG, per germline (reference sequence). The V gene lost 4 bases and the J gene lost 4 bases, with 22 bases spanning the gap. The CDR3 is 16 amino acids. The CDR3 region is CAWTLTQGRGGTEAFF. CDR3 DNA sequence: TGTGCCTGGACTCTTACACAGGGCCGCGGGGGCACTGAAGCTTTCTTT.

The chain couples TRBV7-2 to TRBJ2-2; D could derive from TRBD1 or TRBD2 (5 bases each). The CDR3 length is 15 residues. Per the germline V gene, CDR1 is SGHTA and CDR2 is FQGNSA. Trimming took off 0 bases at V and 1 base at J, with 6 bases between the two ends. CDR3 coding DNA: TGTGCCAGCAGCTTAGCGGGGGTGAACACCGGGGAGCTGTTTTTT. Translated, it gives CASSLAGVNTGELFF.

The chain recombines TRBV10-3 with TRBJ1-2, with no clear D. Trimming pared 2 bases from V and 8 bases from J, leaving 9 bases between. This CDR3 region has 12 residues. From germline, CDR1 is ENHRY and CDR2 SYGVKD. CDR3 sequence reads: CAISEAPGGYTF. CDR3 coding DNA: TGTGCCATCAGTGAGGCACCCGGGGGCTACACCTTC.

The chain carries TRBV2 and TRBJ2-3, with 12 bases lining up with TRBD2. The CDR3 length is 17 residues. V shed 7 bases, J shed 1 base, and the junction held 9 bases outside the gene matches. CDR1 and CDR2 from the germline V gene are SNHLY and FYNNEI. The CDR3 DNA is TGTGCCAGCAAAGGAGCGACTAGCGGGGGCCGCACAGATACGCAGTATTTT. Its translation: CASKGATSGGRTDTQYF.

The chain carries TRBV5-5 and TRBJ2-7; 8 nucleotides agree with TRBD1. From germline, CDR1 is SGHKS and CDR2 YYEKEE (reference sequence). The CDR3 runs 16 residues. V gave up 0 bases and J gave up 4 bases; unmatched junction bases: 9. CDR3 sequence reads: CASSLAEAGGLYEQYF. The CDR3 DNA reads TGTGCCAGCAGCTTGGCCGAGGCAGGGGGCCTATACGAGCAGTACTTC.

With respect to this clone: Other DNA sequences in the same sample also yield this CDR3. V gene TRBV5-1 combines with J gene TRBJ2-3, with 7 bases lining up with TRBD2. CDR3 size: 16 residues. V lost 0 bases to trimming and J lost 0 bases; unmatched junction nucleotides: 4. Germline CDR1 is SGHRS and CDR2 is YFSETQ. This CDR3 is CASSLAGGTSTDTQYF. The CDR3 DNA is TGCGCCAGCAGCTTGGCCGGGGGGACTAGCACAGATACGCAGTATTTT. Combining the CDR3 with reference TRBV5-1 and TRBJ2-3 gives the whole variable domain KAGVTQTPRYLIKTRGQQVTLSCSPISGHRSVSWYQQTPGQGLQFLFEYFSETQRNKGNFPGRFSGRQFSNSRSEMNVSTLELGDSALYLCASSLAGGTSTDTQYFGPGTRLTVL.

This clone was picked up one time. This sample includes further DNA sequences coding for the same CDR3. This chain joins TRBV5-4 and TRBJ2-1; D ambiguous. With 2 bases removed from V and 2 bases from J, the gap between germline ends came to 8 bases. Germline assignment: CDR1 SGHNT and CDR2 YYREEE (reference sequence). CDR3 length: 14 residues. CDR3 nucleotide sequence: TGTGCCAGCAGCTTAGGGCAACCCTACAATGAGCAGTTCTTC. It is translated as CASSLGQPYNEQFF.

The chain combines TRBV4-3 with TRBJ1-1, with D perhaps matching TRBD1 (5 bases). The germline V gene has CDR1 LGHNA and CDR2 YSLEER. V was shortened by 0 bases and J by 1 base, with 12 bases between the two germline ends. The CDR3 loop spans 16 amino acids. CDR3 residues: CASSQDPRGPNTEAFF. Here the CDR3 DNA reads TGCGCCAGCAGCCAAGATCCTCGGGGCCCGAACACTGAAGCTTTCTTT.

The CDR3 region has the DNA TGTGCCAGTAGTATGGTAAACAGCAATTCACCCCTCCACTTT. Its translation is CASSMVNSNSPLHF. The chain is built from TRBV19 and TRBJ1-6; D unclear. CDR1 and CDR2 from the germline V gene are LNHDA and SQIVND (reference sequence). This CDR3 spans 14 amino acids. V lost 3 bases, J lost 7 bases, and 10 bases lay in between.

This sequence joins TRBV30 and TRBJ2-7; 10 bases are a match to TRBD1. The CDR3 contains 16 residues. V gave up 1 base and J gave up 3 bases; unmatched junction bases: 9. The germline CDR1 and CDR2 sequences are GTSNPN and SVGIG (reference sequence). CDR3 bases: TGTGCCTGGAGTGGATTTCGGGACAGGGGTTTCTACGAGCAGTACTTC. Its translation: CAWSGFRDRGFYEQYF. Combining the CDR3 with reference TRBV30 and TRBJ2-7 gives the whole variable domain SQTIHQWPATLVQPVGSPLSLECTVEGTSNPNLYWYRQAAGRGLQLLFYSVGIGQISSEVPQNLSASRPQDRQFILSSKKLLLSDSGFYLCAWSGFRDRGFYEQYFGPGTRLTVT.